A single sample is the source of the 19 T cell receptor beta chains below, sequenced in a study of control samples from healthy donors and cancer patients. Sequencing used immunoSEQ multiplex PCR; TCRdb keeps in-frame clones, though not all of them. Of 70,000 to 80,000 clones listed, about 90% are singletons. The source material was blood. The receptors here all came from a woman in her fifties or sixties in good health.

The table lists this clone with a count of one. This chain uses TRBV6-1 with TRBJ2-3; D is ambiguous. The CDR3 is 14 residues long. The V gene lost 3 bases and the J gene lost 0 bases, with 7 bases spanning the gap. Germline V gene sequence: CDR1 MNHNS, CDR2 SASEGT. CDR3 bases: TGTGCCAGCAGTGATAGGTCTAGCACAGATACGCAGTATTTT. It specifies CASSDRSSTDTQYF.

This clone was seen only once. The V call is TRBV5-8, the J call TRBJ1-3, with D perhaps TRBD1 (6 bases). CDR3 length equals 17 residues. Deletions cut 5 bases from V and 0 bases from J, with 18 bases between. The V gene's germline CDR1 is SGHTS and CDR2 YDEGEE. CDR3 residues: CASRQSTGSHSGNTIYF. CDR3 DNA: TGTGCCAGCAGGCAGAGTACAGGGTCTCACTCTGGAAACACCATATATTTT.

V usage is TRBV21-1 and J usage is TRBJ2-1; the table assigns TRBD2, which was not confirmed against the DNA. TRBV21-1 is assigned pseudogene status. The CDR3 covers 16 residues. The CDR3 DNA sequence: TGTGCCAGCAGCAGACGACCGAGCGGTTCCTACAATGAGCAGTTCTTC. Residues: CASSRRPSGSYNEQFF.

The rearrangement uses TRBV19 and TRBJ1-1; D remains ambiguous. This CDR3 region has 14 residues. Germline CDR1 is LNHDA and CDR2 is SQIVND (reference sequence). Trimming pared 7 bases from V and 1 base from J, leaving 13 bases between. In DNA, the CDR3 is TGTGCCAGTACCCCTGGGTCCGCGAACACTGAAGCTTTCTTT. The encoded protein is CASTPGSANTEAFF.

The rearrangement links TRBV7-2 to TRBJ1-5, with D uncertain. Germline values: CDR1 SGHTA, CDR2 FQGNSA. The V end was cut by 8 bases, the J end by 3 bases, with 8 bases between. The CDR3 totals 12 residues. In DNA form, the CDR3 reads TGTGCCAGCTTAAGCCCCAATCAGCCCCAGCATTTT. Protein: CASLSPNQPQHF.

The CDR3 bases are TGTGCCAGCAGCCGCGACCTCTCAGGTGACAATGAGCAGTTCTTC. Protein: CASSRDLSGDNEQFF. V usage is TRBV7-9 and J usage is TRBJ2-1; D remains unclear. V lost 5 bases to trimming and J lost 5 bases, with 16 bases between them. Germline loops: CDR1 SEHNR, CDR2 FQNEAQ (reference sequence). The length of the CDR3 is 15 residues.

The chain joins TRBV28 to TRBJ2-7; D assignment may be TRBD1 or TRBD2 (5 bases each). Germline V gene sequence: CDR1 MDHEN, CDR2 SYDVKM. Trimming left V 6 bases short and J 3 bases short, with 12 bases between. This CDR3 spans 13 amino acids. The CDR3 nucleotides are TGTGCCAGCAGGAGTCTGGGGGACTACGAGCAGTACTTC. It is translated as CASRSLGDYEQYF.

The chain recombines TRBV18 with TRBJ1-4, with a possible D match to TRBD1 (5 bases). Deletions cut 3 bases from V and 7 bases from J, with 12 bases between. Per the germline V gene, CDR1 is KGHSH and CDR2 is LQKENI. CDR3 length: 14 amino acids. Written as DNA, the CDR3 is TGTGCCAGCTCACCCGGGGCGGGTGGTGAAAAACTGTTTTTT. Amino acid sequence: CASSPGAGGEKLFF.

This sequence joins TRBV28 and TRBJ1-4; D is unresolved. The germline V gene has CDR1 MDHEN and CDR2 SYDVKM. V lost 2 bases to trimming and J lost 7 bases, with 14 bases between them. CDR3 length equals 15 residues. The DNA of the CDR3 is TGTGCCAGCAGTTTAATCGAGGGAAGGAGTGAAAAACTGTTTTTT. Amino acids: CASSLIEGRSEKLFF.

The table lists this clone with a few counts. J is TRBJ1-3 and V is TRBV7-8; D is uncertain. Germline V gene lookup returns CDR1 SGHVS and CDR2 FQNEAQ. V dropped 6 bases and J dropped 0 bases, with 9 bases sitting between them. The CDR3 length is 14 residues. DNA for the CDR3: TGTGCCAGCAGTGTGGGGAACTCTGGAAACACCATATATTTT. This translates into CASSVGNSGNTIYF.

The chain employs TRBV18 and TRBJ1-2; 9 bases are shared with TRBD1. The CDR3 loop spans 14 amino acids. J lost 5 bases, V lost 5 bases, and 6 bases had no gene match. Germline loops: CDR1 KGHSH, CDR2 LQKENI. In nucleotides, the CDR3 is TGTGCCAGCTCATCGGGACAGGGAGGATATGGCTACACCTTC. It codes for CASSSGQGGYGYTF.

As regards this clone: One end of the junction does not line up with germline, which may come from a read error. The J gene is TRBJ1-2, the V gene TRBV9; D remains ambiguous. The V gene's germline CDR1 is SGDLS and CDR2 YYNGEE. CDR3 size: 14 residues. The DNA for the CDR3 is TGTGCCAGCAGCGTATATTCGGGTCAACATGGGTACACCTTC. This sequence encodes CASSVYSGQHGYTF.

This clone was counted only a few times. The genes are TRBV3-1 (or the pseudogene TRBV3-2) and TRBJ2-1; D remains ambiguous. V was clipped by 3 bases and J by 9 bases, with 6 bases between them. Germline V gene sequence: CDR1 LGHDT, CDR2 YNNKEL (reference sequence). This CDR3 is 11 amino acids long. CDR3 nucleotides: TGTGCCAGCAGCCAGGGCACTGAGCAGTTCTTC. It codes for CASSQGTEQFF.

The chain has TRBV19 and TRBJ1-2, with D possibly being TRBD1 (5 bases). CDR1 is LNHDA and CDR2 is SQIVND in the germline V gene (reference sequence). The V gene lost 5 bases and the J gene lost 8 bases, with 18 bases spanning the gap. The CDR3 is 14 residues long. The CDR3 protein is CASSEQGEIGGYTF. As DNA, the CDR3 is TGTGCCAGTAGTGAGCAGGGCGAAATCGGGGGCTACACCTTC.

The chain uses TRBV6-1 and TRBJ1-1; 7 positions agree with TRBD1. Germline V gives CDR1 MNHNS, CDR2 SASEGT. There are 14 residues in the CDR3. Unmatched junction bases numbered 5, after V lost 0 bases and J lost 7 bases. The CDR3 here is CASSEAGGDSEAFF. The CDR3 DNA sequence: TGTGCCAGCAGTGAAGCGGGAGGGGACAGTGAAGCTTTCTTT.

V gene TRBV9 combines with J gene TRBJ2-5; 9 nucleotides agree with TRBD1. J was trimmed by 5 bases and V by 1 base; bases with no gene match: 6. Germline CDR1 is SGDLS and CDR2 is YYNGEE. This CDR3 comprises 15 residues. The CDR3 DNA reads TGTGCCAGCAGCGTATGGACAGGGGAGGAGGAGACCCAGTACTTC. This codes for CASSVWTGEEETQYF.

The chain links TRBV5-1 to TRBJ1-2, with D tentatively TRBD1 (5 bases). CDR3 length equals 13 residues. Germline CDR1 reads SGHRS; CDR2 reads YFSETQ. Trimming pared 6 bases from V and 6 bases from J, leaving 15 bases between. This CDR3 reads CASKGGQVDGYTF. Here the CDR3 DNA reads TGCGCCAGCAAAGGAGGACAAGTAGATGGCTACACCTTC.

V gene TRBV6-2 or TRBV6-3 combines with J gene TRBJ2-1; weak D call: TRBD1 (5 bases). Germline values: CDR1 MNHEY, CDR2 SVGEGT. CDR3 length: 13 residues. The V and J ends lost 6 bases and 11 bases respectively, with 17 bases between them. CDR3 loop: CASSQLTLGQQFF. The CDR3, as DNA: TGTGCCAGCAGCCAGTTGACCCTGGGGCAGCAGTTCTTC.

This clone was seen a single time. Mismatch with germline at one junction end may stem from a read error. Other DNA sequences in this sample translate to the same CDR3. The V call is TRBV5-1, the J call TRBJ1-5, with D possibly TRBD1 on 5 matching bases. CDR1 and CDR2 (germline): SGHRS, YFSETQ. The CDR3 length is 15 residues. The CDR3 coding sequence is TGCGCTAGCAGCTGGGGTGGGGCTGGCAATCAGCCCCAGCATTTT. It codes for CASSWGGAGNQPQHF.